This T cell receptor beta chain is from a study of blood T cell repertoires in COVID-19. Study as a whole: Specimens from acute and convalescent COVID-19 originated in the United States, Italy and Spain. T cells, B-cell-depleted T cells, or PBMCs provided the cDNA or gDNA that served as material.

Followed over time, Seattle patients had been enrolled while infection was active. CDR3 length: 16 amino acids. CDR1 is ENHRY, CDR2 SYGVKD, per germline. V gave up 4 bases and J gave up 0 bases, with 15 bases separating them. Authors' analysis steps: Nucleated cell counts were estimated from reference gene primer amplification. Clones were sequenced by immunoSEQ multiplex PCR, and TCRdb holds only the in-frame ones, with some missing. V, J and clone size are those of that table, while D and trimming were read from the DNA. The profile covers approximately 180,000 clones, with roughly 89% appearing a single time and about 12% taken by the ten largest.

Sample: peripheral blood. This TCR came from a woman in her 70s with COVID-19, enrolled during active disease. The V gene is TRBV10-3, the J gene TRBJ1-1, with D tentatively TRBD1 (5 bases). The CDR3 DNA is TGTGCCATCAGTGGTAGTCCCGGCAGGGTGAACACTGAAGCTTTCTTT. Translated: CAISGSPGRVNTEAFF.